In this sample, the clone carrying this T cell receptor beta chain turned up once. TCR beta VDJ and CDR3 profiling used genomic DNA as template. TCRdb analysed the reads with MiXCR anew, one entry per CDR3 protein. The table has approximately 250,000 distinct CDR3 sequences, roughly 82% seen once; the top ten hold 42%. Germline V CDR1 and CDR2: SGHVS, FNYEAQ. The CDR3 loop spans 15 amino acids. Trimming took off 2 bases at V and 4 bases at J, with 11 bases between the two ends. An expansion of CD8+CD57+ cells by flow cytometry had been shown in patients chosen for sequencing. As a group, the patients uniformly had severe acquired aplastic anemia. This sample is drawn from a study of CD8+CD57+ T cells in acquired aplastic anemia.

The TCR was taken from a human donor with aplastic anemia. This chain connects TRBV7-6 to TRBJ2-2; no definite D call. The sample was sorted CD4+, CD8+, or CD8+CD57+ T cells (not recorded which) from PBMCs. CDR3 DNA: TGTGCCAGCAGCTTAACCCGGGCAAGCACCGGGGAGCTGTTTTTT. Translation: CASSLTRASTGELFF.